These 30 T cell receptor beta chains were sequenced from one sample in a study of T cells after somatic rescue of genetic block. Clones were read by immunoSEQ multiplex PCR, and TCRdb kept only the in-frame ones, dropping some. Of 10,000 to 15,000 clones in the sample, around 67% were seen once. Specimen: peripheral blood mononuclear cells (PBMCs). Source of these receptors: a boy aged 5-17 years.

Comment on this clone: Additional DNA sequences in this sample encode the identical CDR3. This chain uses TRBV6-5 with TRBJ2-3; tentative D call: TRBD2 (6 bases). V was shortened by 0 bases and J by 2 bases, with 9 bases between the two germline ends. Germline CDR1 and CDR2: MNHEY and SVGAGI. The CDR3 is made up of 15 amino acids. CDR3 DNA: TGTGCCAGCAGTTACTCTCGGGGGTCCACAGATACGCAGTATTTT. Translated: CASSYSRGSTDTQYF.

The CDR3 loop reads CASSQEGTDGFEQYF. The CDR3 DNA sequence: TGTGCCAGCAGCCAAGAAGGGACAGATGGGTTCGAGCAGTACTTC. V usage is TRBV5-4 and J usage is TRBJ2-7; 7 bases fit TRBD1. Germline V CDR1 and CDR2: SGHNT, YYREEE (reference sequence). After removal of 4 bases from V and 6 bases from J, the junction contained 13 bases not matched to a gene. The CDR3 contains 15 residues.

This clone has only a few counts. This chain uses TRBV7-8 with TRBJ2-2; D perhaps matches TRBD1 (5 bases). The V gene's germline CDR1 is SGHVS and CDR2 FQNEAQ. V was trimmed by 0 bases and J by 2 bases, leaving 13 bases between them. CDR3 size: 17 residues. The CDR3 nucleotides read TGTGCCAGCAGCTTAGCCTGGGGCGCAGAAAACACCGGGGAGCTGTTTTTT. Its protein is CASSLAWGAENTGELFF.

This chain links TRBV14 with TRBJ2-7; D perhaps matches TRBD1 (5 bases). V shed 5 bases and J shed 0 bases, with 17 bases lying between them. The length of the CDR3 is 16 residues. Germline CDR1 is SGHDN and CDR2 is FVKESK. The chain's CDR3 is CASSKPGRAPSYEQYF. The CDR3 DNA follows: TGTGCCAGCAGCAAGCCCGGCAGGGCACCCTCCTACGAGCAGTACTTC.

This rearrangement joins TRBV9 to TRBJ2-1, with D perhaps matching TRBD2 (5 bases). The germline V gene has CDR1 SGDLS and CDR2 YYNGEE. The CDR3 runs to 18 residues. V was trimmed by 1 base and J by 6 bases, leaving 23 bases between them. CDR3 nucleotides: TGTGCCAGCAGCGTACTGCCGGGAAATTCCCCTTCGGGCAATGAGCAGTTCTTC. It yields the protein CASSVLPGNSPSGNEQFF.

CDR3 protein: CASALPRGIAKNIQYF. In nucleotides, the CDR3 is TGTGCCAGCGCCCTACCTCGCGGCATAGCCAAAAACATTCAGTACTTC. This sequence joins TRBV2 and TRBJ2-4; unclear D gene. V was cut by 8 bases and J by 0 bases, with 17 bases left in between. CDR1 and CDR2 (germline): SNHLY, FYNNEI. This CDR3 has 16 residues.

The sample holds a few counts of this clone. The V call is TRBV5-1, the J call TRBJ2-2; D is possibly TRBD1 (6 bases). The CDR3 covers 13 residues. Deletions cut 4 bases from V and 7 bases from J, with 11 bases between. The germline V gene encodes CDR1 SGHRS and CDR2 YFSETQ. The CDR3 region is CASSRDTNGELFF. CDR3 in DNA: TGCGCCAGCAGCCGGGACACCAACGGGGAGCTGTTTTTT. The full variable domain, in which reference TRBV5-1 and TRBJ2-2 provide the parts outside the CDR3, is KAGVTQTPRYLIKTRGQQVTLSCSPISGHRSVSWYQQTPGQGLQFLFEYFSETQRNKGNFPGRFSGRQFSNSRSEMNVSTLELGDSALYLCASSRDTNGELFFGEGSRLTVL.

This clone was seen a handful of times. J is TRBJ1-1 and V is TRBV27, with TRBD1 matching over 7 bases. J lost 0 bases, V lost 5 bases, and 6 bases had no gene match. CDR1 is MNHEY, CDR2 SMNVEV, per germline (reference sequence). The CDR3 consists of 15 residues. CDR3 sequence: CASSARQGLNTEAFF. CDR3 in DNA: TGTGCCAGCAGTGCCCGACAGGGCCTGAACACTGAAGCTTTCTTT.

The V call is TRBV5-6, the J call TRBJ1-1; D call uncertain. The CDR3 sequence is 14 residues long. Trimming pared 5 bases from V and 1 base from J, leaving 12 bases between. Germline CDR1 SGHDT, CDR2 YYEEEE. CDR3 amino acids: CASSRRGSNTEAFF. DNA of the CDR3: TGTGCCAGCAGTAGACGGGGTTCGAACACTGAAGCTTTCTTT.

The rearrangement uses TRBV5-5 and TRBJ1-4, with 9 bases identical to TRBD1. The CDR3 sequence is 16 residues long. The germline gives CDR1 SGHKS, CDR2 YYEKEE (reference sequence). The V segment lost 4 bases and the J segment 5 bases; nucleotides outside the gene matches: 9. Written as DNA, the CDR3 is TGTGCCAGCAGCCCTCCGACAGGGGGAGGAAATGAAAAACTGTTTTTT. This encodes CASSPPTGGGNEKLFF. Full variable domain (outside the CDR3, taken from reference TRBV5-5 and TRBJ1-4): DAGVTQSPTHLIKTRGQQVTLRCSPISGHKSVSWYQQVLGQGPQFIFQYYEKEERGRGNFPDRFSARQFPNYSSELNVNALLLGDSALYLCASSPPTGGGNEKLFFGSGTQLSVL.

In its sample, this clone was seen a few times. The chain has TRBV6-6 and TRBJ1-1, with D unresolved. Germline CDR1 MNHNY, CDR2 SVGAGI (reference sequence). Trimming took off 3 bases at V and 1 base at J, with 9 bases between the two ends. This CDR3 contains 14 residues. Here the CDR3 DNA reads TGTGCCAGCAGTTATGGGCCGGAGAACACTGAAGCTTTCTTT. Its protein product is CASSYGPENTEAFF.

J is TRBJ1-2 and V is TRBV6-6, with 8 bases aligning to TRBD1. Trimming cost V 5 bases and J 0 bases; bases outside gene matches: 2. Looked up from germline, CDR1 is MNHNY and CDR2 is SVGAGI (reference sequence). The CDR3 has 14 residues. The CDR3 DNA reads TGTGCCAGCAGTCAACAGGGGGCTAACTATGGCTACACCTTC. Translating it yields CASSQQGANYGYTF.

This chain uses TRBV6-5 with TRBJ2-7; D is unclear. The CDR3 spans 14 residues. CDR1 is MNHEY, CDR2 SVGAGI, per germline. The V and J ends lost 1 base and 5 bases respectively, with 12 bases between them. The CDR3 DNA reads TGTGCCAGCAGTTACTACCGGACCGTCCACGAGCAGTACTTC. It specifies CASSYYRTVHEQYF.

CDR3 DNA: TGTGCCAGCAGTTTATCGGGACGGAGCTCTGGAAACACCATATATTTT. Its translation: CASSLSGRSSGNTIYF. V and J are TRBV27 and TRBJ1-3; D might be TRBD1 (5 bases). Germline V gene lookup returns CDR1 MNHEY and CDR2 SMNVEV (reference sequence). The CDR3 loop spans 16 amino acids. Between the trimmed V and J ends, which lost 0 bases and 0 bases, there was a span of 9 bases.

The chain recombines TRBV7-8 with TRBJ2-5, with TRBD1 matching 7 bases. The J call is uncertain, as TRBJ2-7 better fits the DNA end. Germline V lookup: CDR1 SGHVS, CDR2 FQNEAQ. The CDR3 totals 17 residues. The CDR3 DNA reads TGTGCCAGCAGCCGATGGGTTTCCGGGACAGAGGCATACGAGCAGTACTTC. Translation gives CASSRWVSGTEAYEQYF.

In this sample, this clone turned up a few times. The rearrangement uses TRBV10-3 and TRBJ1-5, with unresolved D. In germline, CDR1 is ENHRY, CDR2 SYGVKD. Deletions cut 4 bases from V and 2 bases from J, with 6 bases between. This CDR3 region has 13 residues. The DNA of the CDR3 is TGTGCCATCAGTGTCGGAGGCAATCAGCCCCAGCATTTT. This encodes CAISVGGNQPQHF.

The chain recombines TRBV18 with TRBJ2-2, with D perhaps assigned TRBD1 or TRBD2 (6 bases each). Per germline, CDR1 KGHSH and CDR2 LQKENI. The CDR3 has 16 residues. Trimming took off 3 bases at V and 1 base at J, with 12 bases between the two ends. CDR3 coding DNA: TGTGCCAGCTCACCCGGGGGCAAGGGGAACACCGGGGAGCTGTTTTTT. It codes for CASSPGGKGNTGELFF.

This clone turned up a few times. J is TRBJ2-2 and V is TRBV7-3; 7 nucleotides align to TRBD1. The junction had 7 bases not matched to a gene; V was cut back by 5 bases and J by 1 base. This CDR3 region has 16 residues. Germline V gene data show CDR1 as SGHTA and CDR2 as FQGTGA. This CDR3 reads CASSPPGTENTGELFF. In nucleotides, the CDR3 is TGTGCCAGCAGCCCCCCAGGGACAGAGAACACCGGGGAGCTGTTTTTT.

The CDR3 reads CASSPQGTPPWGANVLTF. CDR3 coding DNA: TGTGCCAGCAGTCCTCAAGGCACCCCCCCGTGGGGGGCCAACGTCCTGACTTTC. The chain carries TRBV2 and TRBJ2-6; D remains unclear. The CDR3 has 18 amino acids. Deletions cut 5 bases from V and 4 bases from J, with 21 bases between. The germline gives CDR1 SNHLY, CDR2 FYNNEI. The full variable domain, rest sourced from reference TRBV2 and TRBJ2-6, is EPEVTQTPSHQVTQMGQEVILRCVPISNHLYFYWYRQILGQKVEFLVSFYNNEISEKSEIFDDQFSVERPDGSNFTLKIRSTKLEDSAMYFCASSPQGTPPWGANVLTFGAGSRLTVL.

The chain carries TRBV6-7 and TRBJ2-3; 7 nucleotides agree with TRBD2. TRBV6-7 is noted as an ORF with a role that remains uncertain. V shed 9 bases and J 2 bases; nucleotides not matched to a gene: 11. The CDR3 is made up of 15 amino acids. In DNA, the CDR3 is TGTGCCAGGGGGCGGGAGTGCCCCCCCACAGATACGCAGTATTTT. Protein sequence: CARGRECPPTDTQYF.

V is TRBV5-6 and J is TRBJ1-2, with 10 positions matching TRBD1. The V gene end was trimmed by 0 bases and the J gene end by 4 bases; junction bases not matched to a gene: 6. This CDR3 comprises 16 residues. Germline V lookup: CDR1 SGHDT, CDR2 YYEEEE. The CDR3 DNA sequence: TGTGCCAGCAGCTTGGCCACGGGACAGGGGTTCTATGGCTACACCTTC. Protein: CASSLATGQGFYGYTF.

The rearrangement joins TRBV21-1 to TRBJ1-2; TRBD1, the table's D call, lacks a check against the DNA. TRBV21-1 is deemed a pseudogene. CDR3 length: 13 residues. Here the CDR3 reads CARGTGSNYGYTF. The CDR3 DNA follows: TGTGCCAGGGGGACAGGGTCTAACTATGGCTACACCTTC.

By frequency in the sample, this clone is medium-sized (0.01 to 0.1%). This rearrangement joins TRBV5-4 to TRBJ2-1, with TRBD2 identical over 15 bases. The germline V gene encodes CDR1 SGHNT and CDR2 YYREEE (reference sequence). The CDR3 sequence is 16 residues long. V shed 1 base and J 9 bases; nucleotides not matched to a gene: 5. CDR3 nucleotide sequence: TGTGCCAGCAGCTTGAGGACTAGCGGGAGGGCCCTTGAGCAGTTCTTC. This encodes CASSLRTSGRALEQFF.

This chain uses TRBV2 with TRBJ1-6; 7 bases agree with TRBD1. Looked up from germline, CDR1 is SNHLY and CDR2 is FYNNEI. V shed 8 bases, J shed 9 bases, and the junction held 4 bases outside the gene matches. This CDR3 spans 12 amino acids. Here the CDR3 DNA reads TGTGCCAGCGGCAGGGGGGGTTCACCCCTCCACTTT. Protein sequence: CASGRGGSPLHF.

This clone appeared a few times. The DNA for the CDR3 is TGCGCCAGCAGCTTCTCCGGCCGAATTAGCGGGGGCAAAAGCACAGATACGCAGTATTTT. Its protein is CASSFSGRISGGKSTDTQYF. The rearrangement uses TRBV5-1 and TRBJ2-3; 9 bases map to TRBD2. This CDR3 region has 20 residues. CDR1 SGHRS and CDR2 YFSETQ come from the germline V gene. Trimming removed 2 bases from V and 0 bases from J; junction bases left unmatched: 16.

The chain combines TRBV28 with TRBJ2-7, with D possibly TRBD2 on 5 matching bases. Trimming cost V 5 bases and J 4 bases, with 12 bases left between them. This CDR3 has 13 residues. Germline assignment: CDR1 MDHEN and CDR2 SYDVKM. The CDR3, as DNA: TGTGCCAGCAGTCCTAGGACTTCATACGAGCAGTACTTC. Translating it yields CASSPRTSYEQYF.

The rearrangement uses TRBV7-3 and TRBJ2-7, with a weak D call TRBD1 (6 bases). Trimming cost V 5 bases and J 9 bases, with 14 bases left between them. CDR1 and CDR2 from the germline V gene are SGHTA and FQGTGA. CDR3 size: 12 residues. Here the CDR3 reads CASSPRTVRQYF. The CDR3 DNA sequence: TGTGCCAGCAGCCCCCGGACAGTCCGGCAGTACTTC. Drawing the rest from reference TRBV7-3 and TRBJ2-7, the complete variable domain is GAGVSQTPSNKVTEKGKYVELRCDPISGHTALYWYRQSLGQGPEFLIYFQGTGAADDSGLPNDRFFAVRPEGSVSTLKIQRTERGDSAVYLCASSPRTVRQYFGPGTRLTVT.

There are a few counts of this clone. The J gene is TRBJ1-3, the V gene TRBV7-2, with D hard to call. V was clipped by 5 bases and J by 1 base, with 3 bases between them. Germline V CDR1 and CDR2: SGHTA, FQGNSA. This CDR3 comprises 12 residues. The CDR3 here is CASSQSGNTIYF. DNA for the CDR3: TGTGCCAGCAGCCAATCTGGAAACACCATATATTTT.

The rearrangement links TRBV28 to TRBJ2-7; D may be TRBD1 (7 bases). The V gene lost 2 bases and the J gene lost 0 bases, with 11 bases spanning the gap. Germline values: CDR1 MDHEN, CDR2 SYDVKM. This CDR3 spans 15 amino acids. CDR3 region: CASSLGGDSSYEQYF. As DNA, the CDR3 is TGTGCCAGCAGTTTAGGCGGGGACAGCTCCTACGAGCAGTACTTC.

The chain carries TRBV6-6 and TRBJ2-7; 7 nucleotides align to TRBD1. The V gene's germline CDR1 is MNHNY and CDR2 SVGAGI (reference sequence). The CDR3 runs to 13 residues. Losses at the gene ends were 6 bases for V and 2 bases for J; bases not matched to a gene: 4. The CDR3 region is CASRGTVTYEQYF. In nucleotides, the CDR3 is TGTGCCAGCAGGGGGACAGTAACCTACGAGCAGTACTTC.